The T cell receptor (beta chain) under discussion was sequenced for a study of spatial heterogeneity in lung cancer. Study-wide background: Detection of beta-chain sequences consistently exceeded that of alpha-chain sequences. There were, on average, more than 8.5 raw-read appearances for each unique TCR and UMI combination. The study's findings and limits: Compared with follow-up, resection was when ubiquitous expanded tumor TCRs appeared in blood more.

Specified time point: sample taken at primary tumor resection. In each case, whole RNA from tumor, nontumor lung or frozen PBMC was sequenced unsorted. The study tagged each TCR cDNA molecule with a unique molecular identifier. From the 5' RACE reads, TCRdb called clonotypes with MiXCR, one entry per CDR3 protein. Of 40,000 to 45,000 distinct CDR3 sequences detected, roughly 15% appear once; the ten largest clones hold about 57%. This clonotype was detected many times. Its antigen remains unknown. The starting material was PBMCs, obtained at surgery. The TCR comes from a male donor with early-stage non-small cell lung cancer.

CDR3 residues: CASSGQGYNQPQHF. The CDR3, as DNA: TGTGCCAGCAGTGGACAGGGATACAATCAGCCCCAGCATTTT. The chain uses TRBV2 and TRBJ1-5; TRBD1 aligns across 7 bases. The CDR3 totals 14 residues. CDR1 is SNHLY, CDR2 FYNNEI, per germline. Trimming cost V 4 bases and J 3 bases; bases outside gene matches: 3.